Each of the 13 T cell receptor beta chains below was sequenced from the same sample in a study of identical twins. TCRdb analysed the 5' RACE reads with MiXCR anew, one entry per CDR3 protein. The top ten hold 0.85% to 1% of the sample, which has about 720,000 distinct CDR3 sequences, over 8.5% seen once. The same data also contributed to another study, on yellow fever vaccine responses in identical twins.

What was sequenced was PBMCs. These receptors were obtained from a woman under 30 in good health.

The chain links TRBV27 to TRBJ2-3; tentatively, D is TRBD2 (5 bases). This CDR3 is built from 15 residues. The ends were cut back, 6 bases at V and 4 bases at J, with 17 bases in the middle. The germline gives CDR1 MNHEY, CDR2 SMNVEV (reference sequence). The CDR3, as DNA: TGTGCCAGCAGAAGACTGGACTGGCGCCCAGATACGCAGTATTTT. Translating it yields CASRRLDWRPDTQYF.

The chain employs TRBV11-2 and TRBJ1-6; 10 bases are shared with TRBD1. Germline V gene data show CDR1 as SGHAT and CDR2 as FQNNGV. This CDR3 contains 15 residues. The ends lost 5 bases at V and 10 bases at J; junction bases unmatched: 8. This CDR3 reads CASSRRGQGESPLHF. DNA of the CDR3: TGTGCCAGCAGCCGACGAGGACAGGGGGAATCACCCCTCCACTTT.

This clonotype was seen a few times. This chain joins TRBV28 and TRBJ1-2; no definite D call. V dropped 2 bases and J dropped 3 bases, with 7 bases sitting between them. The CDR3 runs 13 residues. Germline assignment: CDR1 MDHEN and CDR2 SYDVKM. The CDR3 DNA sequence: TGTGCCAGCAGTTTAATCCAATACTATGGCTACACCTTC. Protein product: CASSLIQYYGYTF.

This CDR3 is CASSYAAEGYEQYF. In nucleotides, the CDR3 is TGTGCCAGCAGTTACGCAGCGGAGGGATACGAGCAGTACTTC. This chain joins TRBV6-2 or TRBV6-3 and TRBJ2-7, with a tentative D call TRBD2 (6 bases). The CDR3 runs to 14 residues. Germline assignment: CDR1 MNHEY and CDR2 SVGEGT. V shed 2 bases and J shed 4 bases, with 12 bases lying between them.

This clonotype was found many times. The rearrangement uses TRBV7-9 and TRBJ2-7; TRBD1 is a possible D gene (6 bases). The CDR3 sequence is 13 residues long. V was trimmed by 5 bases and J by 3 bases, leaving 11 bases between them. Germline loops: CDR1 SEHNR, CDR2 FQNEAQ (reference sequence). The CDR3 here is CASSRTDYYEQYF. The CDR3 DNA is TGTGCCAGCAGCAGGACAGACTACTACGAGCAGTACTTC. Full variable domain (outside the CDR3, taken from reference TRBV7-9 and TRBJ2-7): DTGVSQNPRHKITKRGQNVTFRCDPISEHNRLYWYRQTLGQGPEFLTYFQNEAQLEKSRLLSDRFSAERPKGSFSTLEIQRTEQGDSAMYLCASSRTDYYEQYFGPGTRLTVT.

This clonotype came up a few times. The CDR3 DNA reads TGTGCCAGCAATCCGATAGTGGGACTAGCTTCCGAGCAGTACTTC. Amino acid sequence: CASNPIVGLASEQYF. This rearrangement joins TRBV2 to TRBJ2-7, with TRBD2 matching over 9 bases. The V gene end was trimmed by 7 bases and the J gene end by 6 bases; junction bases not matched to a gene: 13. Germline V lookup: CDR1 SNHLY, CDR2 FYNNEI. The CDR3 is 15 amino acids.

This clonotype came up many times. This chain connects TRBV3-1 to TRBJ2-2, with D hard to call. Trimming shortened V by 4 bases and J by 5 bases, and 11 bases separated the two germline ends. Germline V gene lookup returns CDR1 LGHDT and CDR2 YNNKEL (reference sequence). The CDR3 covers 14 residues. DNA for the CDR3: TGTGCCAGCAGCCCTCGATCGGAGACCGGGGAGCTGTTTTTT. This translates into CASSPRSETGELFF.

This clonotype was counted ten times or more. This chain joins TRBV29-1 and TRBJ1-2; 10 nucleotides match TRBD1. In germline, CDR1 is SQVTM, CDR2 ANQGSEA. The CDR3 length is 15 residues. V lost 4 bases, J lost 3 bases, and 8 bases stayed unmatched. The CDR3 bases are TGCAGCGTTGGCATTCGGACAGGGGGTCACTATGGCTACACCTTC. It encodes CSVGIRTGGHYGYTF. Filled out from reference TRBV29-1 and TRBJ1-2, the complete variable domain reads SAVISQKPSRDICQRGTSLTIQCQVDSQVTMMFWYRQQPGQSLTLIATANQGSEATYESGFVIDKFPISRPNLTFSTLTVSNMSPEDSSIYLCSVGIRTGGHYGYTFGSGTRLTVV.

The chain is built from TRBV5-1 and TRBJ2-5; the D gene is possibly TRBD1 (7 bases). CDR1 and CDR2 (germline): SGHRS, YFSETQ. Trimming took off 4 bases at V and 5 bases at J, with 15 bases between the two ends. The CDR3 spans 14 residues. CDR3 nucleotide sequence: TGCGCCAGCAGCCCATGGGACAGCGGGGAGACCCAGTACTTC. Translated, it gives CASSPWDSGETQYF.

This clonotype was seen just once. Just one base apart from a much larger clone, this may be a read error. The chain is built from TRBV7-2 and TRBJ2-5; 13 bases map to TRBD2. V trimming: 5 bases; J trimming: 5 bases; junction bases outside the gene matches: 8. The CDR3 loop spans 16 amino acids. From germline, CDR1 is SGHTA and CDR2 FQGNSA. The CDR3: CASSPGTSGTGETQYF. In nucleotides, the CDR3 is TGTGCCAGCAGCCCCGGGACTAGCGGGACCGGGGAGACCCAGTACTTC.

This clonotype was found many times. This chain connects TRBV9 to TRBJ2-5; D remains ambiguous. The CDR3 is made up of 12 amino acids. The germline gives CDR1 SGDLS, CDR2 YYNGEE. V dropped 0 bases and J dropped 0 bases, with 0 bases sitting between them. CDR3 in DNA: TGTGCCAGCAGCGTAGACCAAGAGACCCAGTACTTC. Its protein is CASSVDQETQYF.

In its sample, this clonotype was seen many times. The chain has TRBV7-2 and TRBJ1-1; the D gene is possibly TRBD1 (5 bases). The V and J ends lost 2 bases and 0 bases respectively, with 7 bases between them. The CDR3 runs 14 residues. CDR1 and CDR2 from the germline V gene are SGHTA and FQGNSA. Here the CDR3 reads CASSLSGMNTEAFF. The CDR3 nucleotides read TGTGCCAGCAGCTTATCAGGGATGAACACTGAAGCTTTCTTT.

The chain uses TRBV6-2 or TRBV6-3 and TRBJ2-3; TRBD1 matches 11 bases. The CDR3 has 17 amino acids. After removal of 6 bases from V and 6 bases from J, the junction contained 14 bases not matched to a gene. Germline V gives CDR1 MNHEY, CDR2 SVGEGT. CDR3 nucleotides: TGTGCCAGCAGAAGACCCCCGGGACAGGGGGGGTCGGATACGCAGTATTTT. Encoded protein: CASRRPPGQGGSDTQYF.